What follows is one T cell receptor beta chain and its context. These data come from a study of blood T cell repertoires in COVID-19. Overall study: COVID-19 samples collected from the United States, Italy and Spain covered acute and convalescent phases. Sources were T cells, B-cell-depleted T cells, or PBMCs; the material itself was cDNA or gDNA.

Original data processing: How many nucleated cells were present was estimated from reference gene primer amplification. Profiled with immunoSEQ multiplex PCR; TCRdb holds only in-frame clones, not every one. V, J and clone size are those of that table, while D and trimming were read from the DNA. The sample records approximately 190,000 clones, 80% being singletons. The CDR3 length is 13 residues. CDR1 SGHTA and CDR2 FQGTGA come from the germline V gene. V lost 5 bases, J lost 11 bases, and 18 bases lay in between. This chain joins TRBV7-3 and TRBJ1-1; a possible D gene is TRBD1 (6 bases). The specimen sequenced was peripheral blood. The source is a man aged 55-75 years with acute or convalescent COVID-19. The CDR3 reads CASSERGIKNAFF. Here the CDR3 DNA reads TGTGCCAGCAGCGAAAGGGGGATCAAGAATGCTTTCTTT.